The present TCR beta chain was sequenced within a study of cytomegalovirus exposure and HLA in healthy donors. Findings of the study overall: Cytomegalovirus association was assigned to over 150 TCR beta chains. The authors later linked a missense DCLRE1C variant to TCR beta V- and J-gene trimming. It was in a later analysis that TCR association rates were seen to vary by HLA locus, highest for DRB1 and lowest for HLA-C.

CDR1 is SGHAT and CDR2 is FQNNGV in the germline V gene. The CDR3 totals 13 residues. Trimming left V 1 base short and J 4 bases short, with 8 bases between. Concerning this clone: Its cognate antigen is unknown.

A multiplex PCR was run with 60 Vbeta primers and 13 Jbeta primers. Profiling relied on immunoSEQ multiplex PCR, and the TCRdb table lists in-frame clones only, not all of them. In all, the sample yields 95,000 to 150,000 clones. This TCR derives from a young man in good health and CMV-seronegative. The chain combines TRBV11-2 with TRBJ2-7, with D maybe TRBD2 (6 bases). Source material: PBMCs. DNA for the CDR3: TGTGCCAGCAGCTTAGCGGGAGTATACGAGCAGTACTTC. Amino acid sequence: CASSLAGVYEQYF.